The 9 T cell receptor beta chains given below trace back to one sample, sequenced in a study of blood T cell repertoires in COVID-19. Here immunoSEQ multiplex PCR was the method, and the copy in TCRdb shows in-frame clones only, minus some. The top ten hold about a sixth of the sample, which has 120,000 or so clones, around 81% seen once. Source material: peripheral blood. These receptors were obtained from a man aged 30 to 39 with COVID-19, enrolled during active disease.

The rearrangement uses TRBV11-2 and TRBJ1-1; no reliable D call. The germline gives CDR1 SGHAT, CDR2 FQNNGV. The CDR3 sequence is 15 residues long. V lost 1 base and J lost 5, with 14 bases in between. As DNA, the CDR3 is TGTGCCAGCAGCTTAGGACGACTCTTGGAGACTGAAGCTTTCTTT. Translating gives CASSLGRLLETEAFF. The entire variable domain, with the rest obtained from reference TRBV11-2 and TRBJ1-1, is as follows: EAGVAQSPRYKIIEKRQSVAFWCNPISGHATLYWYQQILGQGPKLLIQFQNNGVVDDSQLPKDRFSAERLKGVDSTLKIQPAKLEDSAVYLCASSLGRLLETEAFFGQGTRLTVV.

This chain uses TRBV25-1 with TRBJ1-4; no clear D. The CDR3 extends over 12 amino acids. V shed 1 base and J shed 8 bases, with 5 bases lying between them. The germline CDR1 and CDR2 sequences are MGHDK and SYGVNS. CDR3 DNA sequence: TGTGCCAGCAGTGAATCTAGAGAAAAACTGTTTTTT. Its translation is CASSESREKLFF.

The V gene is TRBV7-6, the J gene TRBJ2-3; D call uncertain. Germline-derived CDR1 and CDR2 are SGHVS and FNYEAQ. V shed 4 bases and J shed 2 bases, with 7 bases lying between them. The CDR3 is 13 amino acids. The DNA of the CDR3 is TGTGCCAGCAGCTCTCGACTCACAGATACGCAGTATTTT. The encoded protein is CASSSRLTDTQYF.

This chain links TRBV25-1 with TRBJ1-4; the D is unclear. The V gene lost 6 bases and the J gene lost 3 bases, with 8 bases spanning the gap. The CDR3 loop spans 13 amino acids. CDR1 is MGHDK, CDR2 SYGVNS, per germline. The CDR3 is CASREGPNEKLFF. CDR3 coding DNA: TGTGCCAGCAGGGAGGGCCCTAATGAAAAACTGTTTTTT.

The table lists this clone with a count of one. CDR3 in amino acids: CASSRSGGRLINSSGNTIYF. The CDR3 bases are TGCGCCAGCAGCCGGTCGGGGGGGCGTTTAATTAACTCCTCTGGAAACACCATATATTTT. The rearrangement joins TRBV4-3 to TRBJ1-3; D may be TRBD1 (6 bases). The V and J ends lost 4 bases and 0 bases respectively, with 25 bases between them. Germline V gene lookup returns CDR1 LGHNA and CDR2 YSLEER. There are 20 residues in the CDR3.

The CDR3 bases are TGCAGCGTTGTCCCTAGCGGGAACACAGATACGCAGTATTTT. Amino acids: CSVVPSGNTDTQYF. The chain carries TRBV29-1 and TRBJ2-3, with 9 positions matching TRBD2. The length of the CDR3 is 14 residues. CDR1 and CDR2 from the germline V gene are SQVTM and ANQGSEA. Germline trimming cut 4 bases from V and 2 bases from J; bases unmatched to any gene: 4.

The rearrangement joins TRBV7-3 to TRBJ1-2; weak D call: TRBD1 (5 bases). The germline gives CDR1 SGHTA, CDR2 FQGTGA. Trimming stripped 2 bases from V and 3 bases from J, with 7 bases between. The CDR3 loop spans 13 amino acids. CDR3 sequence reads: CASSLGGDYGYTF. DNA for the CDR3: TGTGCCAGCAGCTTAGGAGGGGACTATGGCTACACCTTC. Drawing the rest from reference TRBV7-3 and TRBJ1-2, the complete variable domain is GAGVSQTPSNKVTEKGKYVELRCDPISGHTALYWYRQSLGQGPEFLIYFQGTGAADDSGLPNDRFFAVRPEGSVSTLKIQRTERGDSAVYLCASSLGGDYGYTFGSGTRLTVV.

J is TRBJ1-2 and V is TRBV27; D gene ambiguous. The CDR3 extends over 14 amino acids. Trimming took 5 bases from V and 4 from J, leaving 14 bases between them. Germline loops: CDR1 MNHEY, CDR2 SMNVEV (reference sequence). The CDR3 DNA reads as TGTGCCAGCAGTCATGGTTCGAAGCCCTATGGCTACACCTTC. It encodes CASSHGSKPYGYTF.

The chain couples TRBV18 to TRBJ2-3; D is perhaps TRBD2 (7 bases). CDR1 and CDR2 from the germline V gene are KGHSH and LQKENI. The V and J ends lost 0 bases and 0 bases respectively, with 13 bases between them. This CDR3 contains 17 residues. CDR3 nucleotide sequence: TGTGCCAGCTCACCACCGAGGCGGGGGCCTAGCACAGATACGCAGTATTTT. This sequence encodes CASSPPRRGPSTDTQYF.